This T cell receptor (beta chain) comes out of a study of T cell changes during pregnancy in multiple sclerosis. Libraries were prepared by immunoSEQ multiplex PCR; TCRdb keeps only in-frame clonotypes and omits some of them. Of about 110,000 clones in the sample, about 89% were seen once. The CDR3 has 15 residues. V was clipped by 3 bases and J by 0 bases, with 10 bases between them. From germline, CDR1 is SGHTS and CDR2 YDEGEE. Sequenced here: peripheral blood, sampled before pregnancy. The source of this sequence is a female donor with multiple sclerosis, enrolled in a pregnancy study. The chain carries TRBV5-8 and TRBJ1-5, with D possibly being TRBD1 (6 bases). This CDR3 reads CASSSQGLSNQPQHF. The CDR3 region has the DNA TGTGCCAGCAGCTCACAGGGCCTTAGCAATCAGCCCCAGCATTTT.